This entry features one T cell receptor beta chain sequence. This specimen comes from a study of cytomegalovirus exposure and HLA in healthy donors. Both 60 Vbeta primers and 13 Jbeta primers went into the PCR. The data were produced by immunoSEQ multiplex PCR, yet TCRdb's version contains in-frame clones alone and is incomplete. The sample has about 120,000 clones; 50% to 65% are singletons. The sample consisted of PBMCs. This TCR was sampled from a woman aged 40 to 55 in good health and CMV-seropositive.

The chain's CDR3 is CASGRADEKLFF. CDR3 DNA sequence: TGTGCCAGTGGGAGGGCGGATGAAAAACTGTTTTTT. This chain connects TRBV28 to TRBJ1-4; D gene ambiguous. V gave up 9 bases and J gave up 6 bases, with 11 bases separating them. Germline lookup yields CDR1 MDHEN and CDR2 SYDVKM. The CDR3 length is 12 residues.